A selection of T cell receptor beta chains follows, all from one sample in a study of cytotoxic CD8 clonotypes in ibrutinib-treated CLL. This table comes from immunoSEQ multiplex PCR, and its TCRdb copy is limited to in-frame clones, with some not included. This table holds more than 85,000 clones, approximately 71% found once. The specimen comprised PBMCs, sampled after 24 months of ibrutinib treatment. All receptors come from a human donor with chronic lymphocytic leukemia. The CDR3 runs from the conserved cysteine through the conserved F or W. A D gene is named only where the DNA matches it firmly. Clone size is stated in some rows and not others, as once, few, many or a class when expanded.

size: once; D: .; J: TRBJ2-1; V: TRBV5-1; DNA: TGCGCCAGCAGCTTATACAATGAGCAGTTCTTC; CDR3: CASSLYNEQFF
size: .; D: .; J: TRBJ2-7; V: TRBV27; DNA: TGTGCCAGCAGTTTTCTTCGGGGAGGCGAGCAGTACTTC; CDR3: CASSFLRGGEQYF
size: .; D: .; J: TRBJ1-5; V: TRBV21-1; DNA: TGTGCCAGCAGCGCCGGGACAGGGGGCTATCAGCCCCAGCATTTT; CDR3: CASSAGTGGYQPQHF
size: .; D: TRBD1; J: TRBJ2-5; V: TRBV6-1; DNA: TGTGCCAGCACGGGACAGGGGGCCGAGACCCAGTACTTC; CDR3: CASTGQGAETQYF
size: .; D: .; J: TRBJ1-2; V: TRBV7-9; DNA: TGTGCCAGCAGCTTAGTAGCAGGGGTCTATGGCTACACCTTC; CDR3: CASSLVAGVYGYTF
size: few; D: .; J: TRBJ2-5; V: TRBV9; DNA: TGTGCCAGCAGCGTAGGATCCGGGAGTGCCCAAGAGACCCAGTACTTC; CDR3: CASSVGSGSAQETQYF
size: .; D: .; J: TRBJ1-5; V: TRBV19; DNA: TGTGCCAGTAGTATAGATCCTCGGGCGGGGCAGCCCCAGCATTTT; CDR3: CASSIDPRAGQPQHF
size: .; D: .; J: TRBJ2-1; V: TRBV5-6; DNA: TGTGCCAGCAGCTCAGCTGGTGAGCAGTTCTTC; CDR3: CASSSAGEQFF
size: once; D: .; J: TRBJ2-2; V: TRBV11-1; DNA: TGTGCCAGCAGCCACAATAGCGGAGAGAAACGAGGGGAGCTGTTTTTT; CDR3: CASSHNSGEKRGELFF
size: .; D: TRBD1; J: TRBJ1-1; V: TRBV28; DNA: TGTGCCAGCAGTTTGGAACAGGGGACGAATGAAGCTTTCTTT; CDR3: CASSLEQGTNEAFF
size: .; D: .; J: TRBJ1-2; V: TRBV20-1; DNA: TGCAGTGCTCCTAGGGGGGCGGGCTACACCTTC; CDR3: CSAPRGAGYTF
size: .; D: .; J: TRBJ1-2; V: TRBV15; DNA: TGTGCCACCAGCAGAGGGGGAATCTATGGCTACACCTTC; CDR3: CATSRGGIYGYTF
size: .; D: .; J: TRBJ2-1; V: TRBV4-2; DNA: TGTGCCAGCAGCCAAGAAGTAATGTTCCGCAGCTCCTACAATGAGCAGTTCTTC; CDR3: CASSQEVMFRSSYNEQFF
size: .; D: TRBD2; J: TRBJ2-3; V: TRBV2; DNA: TGTGCCAGCACCCAGCGGGAGGACTCGGATACGCAGTATTTT; CDR3: CASTQREDSDTQYF
size: once; D: .; J: TRBJ1-1; V: TRBV5-6; DNA: TGTGCCAGCAGCTTCTGGGGGATGACCTCTTTGAACACTGAAGCTTTCTTT; CDR3: CASSFWGMTSLNTEAFF
size: .; D: TRBD2; J: TRBJ2-1; V: TRBV4-1; DNA: TGCGCCAGCAGCCAACTAGCGGGATCCGGTGAGCAGTTCTTC; CDR3: CASSQLAGSGEQFF
size: few; D: TRBD2; J: TRBJ2-3; V: TRBV11-2; DNA: TGTGCCAGCAGCCAAACGGGACTAGCGGAGGATACGCAGTATTTT; CDR3: CASSQTGLAEDTQYF
size: few; D: .; J: TRBJ2-2; V: TRBV9; DNA: TGTGCCAGCTCCAGGGAGCCGAACACCGGGGAGCTGTTTTTT; CDR3: CASSREPNTGELFF
size: .; D: .; J: TRBJ2-3; V: TRBV4-2; DNA: TGTGCCAGCAGCCAGGGAGGTACGCAGTATTTT; CDR3: CASSQGGTQYF
size: .; D: TRBD2; J: TRBJ2-3; V: TRBV28; DNA: TGTGCCAGCAGACATAGCGGGAGTAACTCAGATACGCAGTATTTT; CDR3: CASRHSGSNSDTQYF
size: medium-sized; D: TRBD2; J: TRBJ2-3; V: TRBV28; DNA: TGTGCCAGCAGGTCCCTAGCGGGAGGGGGGGCAGATACGCAGTATTTT; CDR3: CASRSLAGGGADTQYF
size: .; D: .; J: TRBJ1-4; V: TRBV11-2; DNA: TGTGCCAGCAGCTCCCCATCACGGACCGAAAAACTGTTTTTT; CDR3: CASSSPSRTEKLFF
size: once; D: .; J: TRBJ1-1; V: TRBV7-3; DNA: TGTGCCAGCAGCTTATTGGAGGACACCTTGAACACTGAAGCTTTCTTT; CDR3: CASSLLEDTLNTEAFF
size: .; D: TRBD2; J: TRBJ2-5; V: TRBV4-2; DNA: TGTGCCAGCAGCCAAGGGACTAGCGTAGAGACCCAGTACTTC; CDR3: CASSQGTSVETQYF
size: .; D: .; J: TRBJ2-7; V: TRBV30; DNA: TGTGCCTGGAACAGGGTTCGGGGAGAGCAGTACTTC; CDR3: CAWNRVRGEQYF
size: .; D: .; J: TRBJ1-1; V: TRBV25-1; DNA: TGTGCCAGCAGTACCGCCACAGGAACTGAAGCTTTCTTT; CDR3: CASSTATGTEAFF
size: .; D: TRBD1; J: TRBJ2-7; V: TRBV5-4; DNA: TGTGCCAGCAGCTTGGGAGGGGACAGCTACGAGCAGTACTTC; CDR3: CASSLGGDSYEQYF
size: few; D: TRBD2; J: TRBJ2-4; V: TRBV6-9; DNA: TGTGCCAGCCTACTATTGACTAGCGGGAGAAAAAACATTCAGTACTTC; CDR3: CASLLLTSGRKNIQYF
size: .; D: .; J: TRBJ1-1; V: TRBV28; DNA: TGTGCCAGCAGTTTCCGTATATCAGGGAACACTGAAGCTTTCTTT; CDR3: CASSFRISGNTEAFF
size: once; D: .; J: TRBJ1-5; V: TRBV4-2; DNA: TGTGCCAGCAGCCAAGAACGGACCTTAGGGAATCAGCCCCAGCATTTT; CDR3: CASSQERTLGNQPQHF
size: .; D: TRBD2; J: TRBJ2-3; V: TRBV5-4; DNA: TGTGCCAGCAGCCTGGGGCTAGCGGGAGTCACAGATACGCAGTATTTT; CDR3: CASSLGLAGVTDTQYF
size: .; D: .; J: TRBJ1-5; V: TRBV5-8; DNA: TGTGCCAGCAACCCAACGGCAGGGAACGAGCCCCAGCATTTT; CDR3: CASNPTAGNEPQHF
size: few; D: TRBD2; J: TRBJ2-3; V: TRBV27; DNA: TGTGCCAGCAGCCGGGAGGCTGCCACAGATACGCAGTATTTT; CDR3: CASSREAATDTQYF